The rows below give T cell receptor beta chains drawn from one sample of a study of identical twins. TCRdb used MiXCR to reprocess the 5' RACE reads, holding one entry per CDR3 protein. The sample has 1.5 million to 2 million distinct CDR3 sequences, under 35% seen once. Sequencing input: cord blood. The receptor set was obtained from a newborn girl in good health. The CDR3 runs from the conserved cysteine through the conserved F or W. Each record gives: clone size, V gene, D gene, J gene, CDR3 protein, CDR3 DNA. The D gene is left open where the match is weak. Rows give clone size only sometimes, using once, few, many, or a class for an expanded clone.

-	TRBV28	TRBD1	TRBJ1-2	CASSRPGQGSYGYTF	TGTGCCAGCAGCCGCCCGGGACAGGGGAGCTATGGCTACACCTTC
-	TRBV2	TRBD2	TRBJ2-1	CASREDSGGANEQFF	TGTGCCAGCAGGGAAGATAGCGGGGGGGCCAATGAGCAGTTCTTC
-	TRBV6-1	TRBD1	TRBJ1-2	CASSIRDRGGYGYTF	TGTGCCAGCAGTATCCGGGACAGGGGAGGGTATGGCTACACCTTC
many	TRBV29-1	-	TRBJ2-3	CSVAYRASSSDTQYF	TGCAGCGTCGCTTACCGGGCCTCGAGTTCAGATACGCAGTATTTT
few	TRBV29-1	-	TRBJ1-6	CSVEESMGSPLHF	TGCAGCGTTGAAGAGTCCATGGGGTCACCCCTCCACTTT
-	TRBV20-1	-	TRBJ2-7	CSARDPQPSYEQYF	TGCAGTGCTAGAGATCCACAGCCCTCCTACGAGCAGTACTTC
-	TRBV10-3	-	TRBJ1-2	CAISGSGGDYGCTF	TGTGCCATCAGTGGTTCGGGGGGCGACTATGGCTGCACCTTC
-	TRBV18	TRBD1	TRBJ2-7	CASSPQGAYNEQYF	TGTGCCAGCTCACCACAGGGGGCCTACAATGAGCAGTACTTC
-	TRBV6-5	TRBD2	TRBJ2-7	CAIILAGAYEQYF	TGTGCCATCATACTAGCGGGGGCCTACGAGCAGTACTTC
-	TRBV6-5	-	TRBJ1-2	CASSYSARGEPSREGYTF	TGTGCCAGCAGTTACTCCGCTCGGGGAGAACCCAGTCGAGAGGGCTACACCTTC
-	TRBV9	TRBD1	TRBJ1-3	CASSVGDSRLSGNTIYF	TGTGCCAGCAGCGTAGGGGACAGCCGGCTCTCTGGAAACACCATATATTTT
-	TRBV12-3/TRBV12-4	-	TRBJ2-1	CASSKDSESYNEQFF	TGTGCCAGCAGCAAGGACAGCGAATCTTACAATGAGCAGTTCTTC
-	TRBV21-1	-	TRBJ2-3	CASSKDLRGTDTQYF	TGTGCCAGCAGCAAGGACTTGCGGGGCACAGATACGCAGTATTTT
few	TRBV20-1	TRBD1	TRBJ2-6	CSAVIRTGYSGANVLTF	TGCAGTGCCGTAATAAGGACAGGGTACTCTGGGGCCAACGTCCTGACTTTC
-	TRBV11-2	-	TRBJ2-4	CASSFHRLALGGLDKNIQYF	TGTGCCAGCAGCTTTCATCGACTAGCCCTAGGGGGATTGGACAAAAACATTCAGTACTTC
few	TRBV13	TRBD1	TRBJ2-2	CASSLSNRGRGELFF	TGTGCCAGCAGCTTAAGTAACAGGGGGCGCGGGGAGCTGTTTTTT
few	TRBV20-1	TRBD1	TRBJ2-1	CSATGQGHDNEQFF	TGCAGTGCCACCGGACAGGGGCACGACAATGAGCAGTTCTTC
-	TRBV12-3/TRBV12-4	TRBD2	TRBJ2-1	CASSSGLAGGRGGNEQFF	TGTGCCAGCAGTTCCGGACTAGCGGGGGGCCGGGGGGGCAATGAGCAGTTCTTC
-	TRBV19	TRBD1	TRBJ1-1	CASSIAPGTENTEAFF	TGTGCCAGTAGTATAGCTCCCGGGACAGAGAACACTGAAGCTTTCTTT
-	TRBV30	-	TRBJ2-1	CAWQGGGLLNNEQFF	TGTGCCTGGCAAGGGGGGGGACTCCTCAACAATGAGCAGTTCTTC
-	TRBV27	-	TRBJ1-5	CASIGQPQHF	TGTGCCAGCATAGGACAGCCCCAGCATTTT
-	TRBV13	TRBD2	TRBJ2-7	CASSLYPSSSGQSYEQYF	TGTGCCAGCAGCTTGTACCCCTCTTCTAGCGGCCAATCCTACGAGCAGTACTTC
few	TRBV7-9	-	TRBJ1-2	CASTLTQGMNYGYTF	TGTGCCAGCACCCTAACCCAGGGAATGAACTATGGCTACACCTTC
many	TRBV4-2	-	TRBJ1-1	CASSLSSETEAFF	TGTGCCAGCAGCCTATCAAGTGAAACTGAAGCTTTCTTT
-	TRBV6-1	-	TRBJ1-2	CASSMGRHYGYTF	TGTGCCAGCAGTATGGGACGGCACTATGGCTACACCTTC
-	TRBV7-2	-	TRBJ1-1	CASSFGHNTEAFF	TGTGCCAGCAGCTTCGGACACAACACTGAAGCTTTCTTT
-	TRBV20-1	-	TRBJ1-2	CSELTGPQGGYTF	TGCAGTGAGTTGACAGGCCCGCAAGGAGGCTACACCTTC
-	TRBV4-1	-	TRBJ2-4	CASSQDGTPLLENIQYF	TGCGCCAGCAGCCAAGATGGAACCCCGCTACTGGAAAACATTCAGTACTTC
few	TRBV7-9	-	TRBJ2-5	CASSLDGRRTETQYF	TGTGCCAGCAGCTTAGACGGGAGACGTACGGAGACCCAGTACTTC
once	TRBV6-6	-	TRBJ2-3	CASSYPRGATDTQYF	TGTGCCAGCAGTTACCCCAGGGGAGCCACAGATACGCAGTATTTT
few	TRBV30	TRBD2	TRBJ2-7	CAWSDGTTYEQYF	TGTGCCTGGAGTGACGGGACTACCTACGAGCAGTACTTC
-	TRBV5-1	-	TRBJ2-3	CASRDEGSGDTQYF	TGCGCCAGCAGGGACGAGGGGAGCGGTGATACGCAGTATTTT
-	TRBV4-1	TRBD1	TRBJ2-4	CASSRQPRTGTLTDIQYF	TGCGCCAGCAGCCGGCAACCTCGGACAGGGACCCTTACGGACATTCAGTACTTC
-	TRBV12-3/TRBV12-4	TRBD1	TRBJ1-4	CASSPYPGQVNEKLFF	TGTGCCAGCAGTCCTTACCCTGGACAGGTTAATGAAAAACTGTTTTTT
-	TRBV20-1	-	TRBJ2-7	CSAYTGYEQYF	TGCAGTGCCTACACAGGGTACGAGCAGTACTTC
-	TRBV28	-	TRBJ1-2	CASSSGGEGYGYTF	TGTGCCAGCAGTTCAGGAGGGGAAGGCTATGGCTACACCTTC
few	TRBV27	TRBD2	TRBJ2-3	CASSLSGTSGSTDTQYF	TGTGCCAGCAGTTTAAGCGGGACTAGCGGAAGCACAGATACGCAGTATTTT
once	TRBV27	-	TRBJ2-3	CASSLSGYGDTQYF	TGTGCCAGCAGTTTATCGGGCTATGGAGATACGCAGTATTTT
many	TRBV5-6	TRBD1	TRBJ1-1	CASSWDRVNTEAFF	TGTGCCAGCAGCTGGGACAGGGTGAACACTGAAGCTTTCTTT
-	TRBV10-3	TRBD1	TRBJ2-7	CAIREGQGHEQYF	TGTGCCATCAGGGAGGGACAGGGTCACGAGCAGTACTTC
few	TRBV10-3	-	TRBJ2-7	CATKNSYEQYF	TGTGCCACCAAAAACTCCTACGAGCAGTACTTC
-	TRBV20-1	-	TRBJ2-1	CSATLLASSYNEQFF	TGCAGTGCTACGCTTCTAGCGAGCTCCTACAATGAGCAGTTCTTC
-	TRBV2	-	TRBJ1-4	CASSEGGRENEKLFF	TGTGCCAGCAGTGAAGGCGGCAGGGAAAATGAAAAACTGTTTTTT
-	TRBV20-1	TRBD1	TRBJ2-1	CSARDSGTVLNEQFF	TGCAGTGCTAGAGATTCCGGGACAGTCCTCAATGAGCAGTTCTTC
few	TRBV6-5	-	TRBJ1-1	CASSYSRLQGNTEAFF	TGTGCCAGCAGTTACTCGAGACTGCAGGGAAACACTGAAGCTTTCTTT
-	TRBV4-1	TRBD2	TRBJ2-7	CASSRVLAGAVEQYF	TGCGCCAGCAGCCGAGTACTAGCGGGGGCCGTCGAGCAGTACTTC
-	TRBV20-1	-	TRBJ1-5	CSANREQPQHF	TGCAGTGCTAATCGGGAGCAGCCCCAGCATTTT
-	TRBV13	-	TRBJ2-5	CASSRGLSQETQYF	TGTGCCAGCAGCCGGGGACTGTCCCAAGAGACCCAGTACTTC
-	TRBV28	TRBD1	TRBJ2-7	CASSFSWDRVSYEQYF	TGTGCCAGCAGTTTTAGTTGGGACAGGGTCTCCTACGAGCAGTACTTC
few	TRBV20-1	TRBD2	TRBJ2-1	CSASGGLAGAPSYNEQFF	TGCAGTGCTAGTGGCGGGCTAGCGGGAGCCCCCTCCTACAATGAGCAGTTCTTC
few	TRBV20-1	-	TRBJ2-1	CSAGAGVNEQFF	TGCAGTGCTGGGGCAGGGGTCAATGAGCAGTTCTTC
few	TRBV27	TRBD1	TRBJ2-1	CASSADREVYNEQFF	TGTGCCAGCAGTGCGGACAGGGAAGTCTACAATGAGCAGTTCTTC
-	TRBV6-5	TRBD2	TRBJ2-1	CASSYLLARSSYNEQFF	TGTGCCAGCAGTTACCTACTAGCGCGAAGCTCCTACAATGAGCAGTTCTTC
-	TRBV5-1	-	TRBJ2-7	CASSWAGHEQYF	TGCGCCAGCAGTTGGGCCGGTCACGAGCAGTACTTC
-	TRBV5-1	-	TRBJ2-3	CASGLDAGTDTQYF	TGCGCCAGCGGCTTGGACGCCGGCACAGATACGCAGTATTTT